Given below is one T cell receptor beta chain in context. Its antigen is unknown. The V gene lost 6 bases and the J gene lost 3 bases, with 8 bases spanning the gap. The CDR3 loop spans 13 amino acids. Germline V lookup: CDR1 SNHLY, CDR2 FYNNEI. This table comes from immunoSEQ multiplex PCR, and its TCRdb copy is limited to in-frame clones, with some not included. The table lists about 75,000 clones, around nine tenths of them singletons. The source of the sample is a study of OX40 agonist ivuxolimab in advanced cancers. About the research overall: Enrollees could have had prior anti-PD-1, anti-PD-L1 or anti-CTLA-4 therapy, which approximately 40% had received. Partial responses occurred in Three dose-escalation patients, one with hepatocellular carcinoma and two with cutaneous melanoma. Regarding the study as a whole: Partial responders dosed at 0.1-3.0 mg/kg displayed clonal expansion ranking among the lowest. The authors did not determine the antigen specificity of the expanded peripheral T cells.

The chain carries TRBV2 and TRBJ2-2; no clear D. This TCR was sampled from an adult with an advanced solid tumor such as melanoma, head and neck, liver or kidney cancer. The sample here was CD4+ or CD8+ T cells sorted from blood, taken in a trial of the OX40 agonist ivuxolimab. In DNA, the CDR3 is TGTGCCAGCAGGCAAGAACACACCGGGGAGCTGTTTTTT. Protein product: CASRQEHTGELFF.